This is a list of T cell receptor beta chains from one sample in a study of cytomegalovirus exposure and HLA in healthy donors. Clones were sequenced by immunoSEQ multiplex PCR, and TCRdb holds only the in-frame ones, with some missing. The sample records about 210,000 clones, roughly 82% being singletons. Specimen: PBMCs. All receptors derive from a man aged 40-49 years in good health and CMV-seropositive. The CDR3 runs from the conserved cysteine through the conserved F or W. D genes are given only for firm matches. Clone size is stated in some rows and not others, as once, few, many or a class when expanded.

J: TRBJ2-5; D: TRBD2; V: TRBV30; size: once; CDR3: CAGGSGRARETQYF; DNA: TGTGCCGGGGGAAGCGGGAGGGCGCGTGAGACCCAGTACTTC
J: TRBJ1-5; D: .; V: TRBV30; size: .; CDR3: CAFRQGREPQHF; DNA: TGTGCCTTCAGGCAGGGGAGGGAGCCCCAGCATTTT
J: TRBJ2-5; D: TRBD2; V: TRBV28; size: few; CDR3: CASSLWGLAGEGQETQYF; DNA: TGTGCCAGCAGTTTATGGGGACTAGCGGGAGAGGGCCAAGAGACCCAGTACTTC
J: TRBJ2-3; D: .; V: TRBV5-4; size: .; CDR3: CASSLAYGGDTQYF; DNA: TGTGCCAGCAGCTTGGCCTATGGAGGGGATACGCAGTATTTT
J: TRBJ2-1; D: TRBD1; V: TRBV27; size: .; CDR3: CASSLYRGPYNEQFF; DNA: TGTGCCAGCAGTTTATACAGGGGGCCCTACAATGAGCAGTTCTTC
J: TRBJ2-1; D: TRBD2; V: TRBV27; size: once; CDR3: CASSLAGGNEQFF; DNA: TGTGCCAGCAGTTTAGCGGGAGGAAATGAGCAGTTCTTC
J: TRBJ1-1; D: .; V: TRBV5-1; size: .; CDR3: CASSLAPGLLNTEAFF; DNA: TGCGCCAGCAGCTTGGCACCGGGACTTCTAAACACTGAAGCTTTCTTT
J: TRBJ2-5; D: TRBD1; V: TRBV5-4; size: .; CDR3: CASSLGGQGARSGRETQYF; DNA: TGTGCCAGCAGCTTGGGAGGGCAGGGGGCGCGATCCGGCCGAGAGACCCAGTACTTC
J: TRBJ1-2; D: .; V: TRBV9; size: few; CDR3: CASSVEDSLYYGYTF; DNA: TGTGCCAGCAGCGTAGAGGACAGTTTATACTATGGCTACACCTTC
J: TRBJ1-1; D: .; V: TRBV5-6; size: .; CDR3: CASSLLAGTEAFF; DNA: TGTGCCAGCAGCTTGCTCGCAGGTACTGAAGCTTTCTTT
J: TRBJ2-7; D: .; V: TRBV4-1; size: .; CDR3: CASSQIRGWEQYF; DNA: TGCGCCAGCAGCCAAATCCGGGGGTGGGAGCAGTACTTC
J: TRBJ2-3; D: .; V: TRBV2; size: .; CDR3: CASSEGPAFQYF; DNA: TGTGCCAGCAGTGAAGGCCCAGCGTTTCAGTATTTT
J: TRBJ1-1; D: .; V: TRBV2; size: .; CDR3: CASSQDRSNTEAFF; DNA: TGTGCCAGCAGCCAAGACAGGTCGAACACTGAAGCTTTCTTT
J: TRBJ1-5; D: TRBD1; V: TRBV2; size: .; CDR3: CASSSKTGLGNQPQHF; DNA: TGTGCCAGCAGTTCTAAGACAGGGTTAGGCAATCAGCCCCAGCATTTT
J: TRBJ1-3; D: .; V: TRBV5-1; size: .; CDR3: CASSLDRPSSGNTIYF; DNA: TGCGCCAGCAGCTTGGACAGGCCGAGCTCTGGAAACACCATATATTTT
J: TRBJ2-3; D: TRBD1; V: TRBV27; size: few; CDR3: CASSLPGTGLTDTQYF; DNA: TGTGCCAGCAGTCTTCCCGGGACAGGGTTGACAGATACGCAGTATTTT
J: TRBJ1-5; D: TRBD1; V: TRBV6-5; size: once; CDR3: CASSPDRPNQPQHF; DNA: TGTGCCAGCAGTCCGGACAGGCCGAATCAGCCCCAGCATTTT
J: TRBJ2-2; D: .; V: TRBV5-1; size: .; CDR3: CASSYSGVNTGELFF; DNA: TGCGCCAGCAGCTACTCAGGGGTGAACACCGGGGAGCTGTTTTTT
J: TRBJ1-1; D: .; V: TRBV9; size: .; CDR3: CASSVEGLGNTEAFF; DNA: TGTGCCAGCAGCGTAGAGGGGTTGGGGAACACTGAAGCTTTCTTT
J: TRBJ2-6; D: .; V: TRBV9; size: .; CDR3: CASSVGGAGANVLTF; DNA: TGTGCCAGCAGCGTAGGGGGGGCTGGGGCCAACGTCCTGACTTTC
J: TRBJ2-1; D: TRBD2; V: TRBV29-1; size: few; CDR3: CSVVLAGGSEQFF; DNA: TGCAGCGTTGTGCTAGCGGGAGGGTCTGAGCAGTTCTTC
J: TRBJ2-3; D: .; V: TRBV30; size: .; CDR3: CAWSDVGGFSGEGVDTQYF; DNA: TGTGCCTGGAGTGACGTGGGGGGGTTCTCGGGGGAGGGGGTAGATACGCAGTATTTT